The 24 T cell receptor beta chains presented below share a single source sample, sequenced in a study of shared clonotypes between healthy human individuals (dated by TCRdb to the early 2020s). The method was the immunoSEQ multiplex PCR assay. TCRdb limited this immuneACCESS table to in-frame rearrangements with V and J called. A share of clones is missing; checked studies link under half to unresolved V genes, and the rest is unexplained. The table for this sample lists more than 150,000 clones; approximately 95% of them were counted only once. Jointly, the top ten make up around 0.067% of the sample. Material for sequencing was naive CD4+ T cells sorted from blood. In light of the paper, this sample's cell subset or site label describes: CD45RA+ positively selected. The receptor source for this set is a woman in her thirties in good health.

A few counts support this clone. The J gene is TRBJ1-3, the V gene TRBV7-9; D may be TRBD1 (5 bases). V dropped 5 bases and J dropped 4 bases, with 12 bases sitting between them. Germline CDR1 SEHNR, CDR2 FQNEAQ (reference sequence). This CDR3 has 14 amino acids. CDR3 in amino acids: CASSPWGKGNTIYF. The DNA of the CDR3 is TGTGCCAGCAGCCCTTGGGGGAAAGGAAACACCATATATTTT. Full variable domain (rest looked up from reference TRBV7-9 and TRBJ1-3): DTGVSQNPRHKITKRGQNVTFRCDPISEHNRLYWYRQTLGQGPEFLTYFQNEAQLEKSRLLSDRFSAERPKGSFSTLEIQRTEQGDSAMYLCASSPWGKGNTIYFGEGSWLTVV.

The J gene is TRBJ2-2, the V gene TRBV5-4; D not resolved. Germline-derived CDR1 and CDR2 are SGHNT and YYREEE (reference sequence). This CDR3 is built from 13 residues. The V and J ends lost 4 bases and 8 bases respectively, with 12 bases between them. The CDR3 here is CASSLDAMGELFF. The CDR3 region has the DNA TGTGCCAGCAGCCTAGACGCAATGGGGGAGCTGTTTTTT. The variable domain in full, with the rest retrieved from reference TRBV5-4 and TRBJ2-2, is ETGVTQSPTHLIKTRGQQVTLRCSSQSGHNTVSWYQQALGQGPQFIFQYYREEENGRGNFPPRFSGLQFPNYSSELNVNALELDDSALYLCASSLDAMGELFFGEGSRLTVL.

DNA of the CDR3: TGTGCCAGCAGACCCGACAGGGGAGGCAATCAGCCCCAGCATTTT. Translating it yields CASRPDRGGNQPQHF. V usage is TRBV6-5 and J usage is TRBJ1-5, with 8 bases aligning to TRBD1. Germline V gene lookup returns CDR1 MNHEY and CDR2 SVGAGI. There are 15 residues in the CDR3. V trimming: 6 bases; J trimming: 2 bases; junction bases outside the gene matches: 6.

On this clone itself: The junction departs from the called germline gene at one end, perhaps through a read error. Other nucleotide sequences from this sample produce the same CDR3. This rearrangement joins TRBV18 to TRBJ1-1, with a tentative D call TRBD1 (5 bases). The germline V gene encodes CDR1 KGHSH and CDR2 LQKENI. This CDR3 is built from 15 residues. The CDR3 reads CASSPLAGRDTEAFF. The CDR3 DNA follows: TGTGCCAGCTCCCCACTCGCAGGGCGCGACACTGAAGCTTTCTTT.

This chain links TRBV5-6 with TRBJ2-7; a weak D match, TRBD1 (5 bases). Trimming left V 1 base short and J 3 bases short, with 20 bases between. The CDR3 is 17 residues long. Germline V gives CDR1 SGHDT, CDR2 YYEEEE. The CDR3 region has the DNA TGTGCCAGCAGCTTGCGAATCTTGCGCGGACACAACTACGAGCAGTACTTC. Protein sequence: CASSLRILRGHNYEQYF.

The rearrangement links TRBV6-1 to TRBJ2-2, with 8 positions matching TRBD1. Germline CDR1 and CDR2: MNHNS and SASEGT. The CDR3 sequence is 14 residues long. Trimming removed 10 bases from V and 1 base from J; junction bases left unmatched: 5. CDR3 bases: TGTGCCACCGGGACAGGATTGAACACCGGGGAGCTGTTTTTT. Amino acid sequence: CATGTGLNTGELFF.

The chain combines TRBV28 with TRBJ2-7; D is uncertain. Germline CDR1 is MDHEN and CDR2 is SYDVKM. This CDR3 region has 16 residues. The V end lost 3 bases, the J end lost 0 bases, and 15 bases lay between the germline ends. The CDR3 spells CASSLGARLSSYEQYF. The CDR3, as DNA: TGTGCCAGCAGTTTGGGTGCGCGGTTGAGCTCCTACGAGCAGTACTTC.

CDR3 loop: CSVEVPGTSGTYEQYF. CDR3 sequence (DNA): TGCAGCGTTGAAGTCCCTGGGACTAGCGGGACCTACGAGCAGTACTTC. The J gene is TRBJ2-7, the V gene TRBV29-1; the match to TRBD2 covers 13 bases. This CDR3 contains 16 residues. The germline V gene has CDR1 SQVTM and CDR2 ANQGSEA. V was clipped by 1 base and J by 2 bases; unmatched bases: 5.

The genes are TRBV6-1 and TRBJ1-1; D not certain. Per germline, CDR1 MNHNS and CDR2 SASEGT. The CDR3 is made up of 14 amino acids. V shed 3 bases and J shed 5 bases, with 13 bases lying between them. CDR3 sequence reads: CASSEVRGWTEAFF. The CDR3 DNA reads TGTGCCAGCAGTGAGGTGCGGGGATGGACTGAAGCTTTCTTT.

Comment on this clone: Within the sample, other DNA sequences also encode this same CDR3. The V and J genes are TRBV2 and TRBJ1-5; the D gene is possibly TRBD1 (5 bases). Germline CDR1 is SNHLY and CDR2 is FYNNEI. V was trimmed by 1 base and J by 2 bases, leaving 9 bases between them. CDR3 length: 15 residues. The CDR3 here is CASSEEGRGNQPQHF. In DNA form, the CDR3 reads TGTGCCAGCAGTGAAGAGGGCAGGGGCAATCAGCCCCAGCATTTT.

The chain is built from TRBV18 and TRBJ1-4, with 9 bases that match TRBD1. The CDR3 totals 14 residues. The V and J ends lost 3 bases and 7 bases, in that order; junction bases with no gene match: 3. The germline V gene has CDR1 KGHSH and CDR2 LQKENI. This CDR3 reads CASSPTGGIEKLFF. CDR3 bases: TGTGCCAGCTCACCTACAGGGGGCATTGAAAAACTGTTTTTT.

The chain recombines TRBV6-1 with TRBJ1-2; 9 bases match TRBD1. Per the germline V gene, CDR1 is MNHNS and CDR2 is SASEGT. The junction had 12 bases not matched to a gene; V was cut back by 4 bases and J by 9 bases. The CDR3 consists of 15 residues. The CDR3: CASSVGGTGGRSYTF. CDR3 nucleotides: TGTGCCAGCAGTGTAGGAGGTACAGGGGGCAGGAGCTACACCTTC.

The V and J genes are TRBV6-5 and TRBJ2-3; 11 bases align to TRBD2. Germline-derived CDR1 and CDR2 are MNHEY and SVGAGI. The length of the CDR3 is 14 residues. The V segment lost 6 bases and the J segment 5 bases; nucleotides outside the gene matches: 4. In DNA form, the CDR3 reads TGTGCCAGCAGCCGAGGACTAGCGGGAGATACGCAGTATTTT. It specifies CASSRGLAGDTQYF.

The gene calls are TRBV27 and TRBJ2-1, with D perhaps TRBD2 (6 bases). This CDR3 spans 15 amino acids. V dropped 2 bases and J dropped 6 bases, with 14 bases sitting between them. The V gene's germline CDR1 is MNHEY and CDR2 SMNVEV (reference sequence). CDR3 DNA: TGTGCCAGCAGTTTAAGGAGGGGTCCCCTCAATGAGCAGTTCTTC. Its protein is CASSLRRGPLNEQFF.

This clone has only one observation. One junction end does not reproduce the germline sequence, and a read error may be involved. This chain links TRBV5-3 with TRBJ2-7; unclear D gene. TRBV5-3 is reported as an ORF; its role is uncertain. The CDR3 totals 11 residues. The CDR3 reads CASSLTYEQYF. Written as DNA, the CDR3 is TGTGCCAGCAGCTTGACCTACGAGCAGTACTTC.

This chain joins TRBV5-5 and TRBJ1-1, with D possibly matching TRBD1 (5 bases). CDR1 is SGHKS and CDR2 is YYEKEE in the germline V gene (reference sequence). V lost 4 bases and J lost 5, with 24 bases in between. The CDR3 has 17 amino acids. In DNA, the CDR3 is TGTGCCAGCAGCATTATTACCGGGACTGGTTCTAGGACTGAAGCTTTCTTT. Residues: CASSIITGTGSRTEAFF.

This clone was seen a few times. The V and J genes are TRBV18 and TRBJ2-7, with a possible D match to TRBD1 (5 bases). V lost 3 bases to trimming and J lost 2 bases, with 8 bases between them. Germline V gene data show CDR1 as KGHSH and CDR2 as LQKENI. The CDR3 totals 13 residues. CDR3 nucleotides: TGTGCCAGCTCACCGGGGCCCGCCTACGAGCAGTACTTC. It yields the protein CASSPGPAYEQYF.

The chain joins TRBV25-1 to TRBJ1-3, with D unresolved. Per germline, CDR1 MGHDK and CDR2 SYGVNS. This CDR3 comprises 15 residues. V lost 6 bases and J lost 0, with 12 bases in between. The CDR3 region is CASSREALSGNTIYF. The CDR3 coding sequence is TGTGCCAGCAGCCGGGAGGCTCTCTCTGGAAACACCATATATTTT.

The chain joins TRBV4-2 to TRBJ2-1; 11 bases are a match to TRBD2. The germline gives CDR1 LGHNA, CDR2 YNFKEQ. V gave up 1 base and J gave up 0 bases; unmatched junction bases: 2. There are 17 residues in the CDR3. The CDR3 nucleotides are TGTGCCAGCAGCCAAGTGGGACTAGCGGACTCCTACAATGAGCAGTTCTTC. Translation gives CASSQVGLADSYNEQFF.

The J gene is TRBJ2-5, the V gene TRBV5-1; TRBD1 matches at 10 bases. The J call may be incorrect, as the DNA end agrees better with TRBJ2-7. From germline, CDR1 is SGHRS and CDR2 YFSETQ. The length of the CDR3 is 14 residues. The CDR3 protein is CASSTPGTGDEQYF. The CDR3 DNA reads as TGCGCCAGCAGCACGCCCGGGACAGGGGACGAGCAGTACTTC.

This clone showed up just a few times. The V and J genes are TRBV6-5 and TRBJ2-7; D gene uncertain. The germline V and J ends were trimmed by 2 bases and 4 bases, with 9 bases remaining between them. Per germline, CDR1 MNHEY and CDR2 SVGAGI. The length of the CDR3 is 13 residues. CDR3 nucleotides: TGTGCCAGCAGTTACGAACAGAAATACGAGCAGTACTTC. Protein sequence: CASSYEQKYEQYF.

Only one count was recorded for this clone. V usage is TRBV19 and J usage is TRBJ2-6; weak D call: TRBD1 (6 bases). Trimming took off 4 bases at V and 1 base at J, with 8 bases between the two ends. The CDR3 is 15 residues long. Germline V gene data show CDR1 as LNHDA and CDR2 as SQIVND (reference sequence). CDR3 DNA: TGTGCCAGTAGTACCCAGGGGTCTGGGGCCAACGTCCTGACTTTC. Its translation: CASSTQGSGANVLTF.

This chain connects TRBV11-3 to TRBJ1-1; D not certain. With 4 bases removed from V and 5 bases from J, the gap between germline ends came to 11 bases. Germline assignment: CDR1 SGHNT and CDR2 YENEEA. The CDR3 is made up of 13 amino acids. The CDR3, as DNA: TGTGCCAGCAGCTCGACACGAGGGACTGAAGCTTTCTTT. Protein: CASSSTRGTEAFF.

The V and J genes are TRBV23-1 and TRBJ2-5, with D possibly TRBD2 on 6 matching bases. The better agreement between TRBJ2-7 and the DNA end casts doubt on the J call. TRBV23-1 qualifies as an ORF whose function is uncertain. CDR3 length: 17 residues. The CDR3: CASSQLVGGGPTLEQYF. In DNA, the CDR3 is TGCGCCAGCAGTCAACTGGTGGGAGGAGGGCCAACTCTCGAGCAGTACTTC.